This T cell receptor (beta chain) was identified in a study of OX40 agonist ivuxolimab in advanced cancers. TCRdb keeps only in-frame clones here, not all; method: immunoSEQ multiplex PCR. This table has 98,000 or so clones, 75% to 90% appearing once. The V segment lost 4 bases and the J segment 9 bases; nucleotides outside the gene matches: 14. This CDR3 is 15 amino acids long. The germline gives CDR1 SGHNT, CDR2 YYREEE (reference sequence). The sample consisted of CD4+ or CD8+ T cells sorted from blood, taken in a trial of the OX40 agonist ivuxolimab. V gene TRBV5-4 combines with J gene TRBJ2-7, with TRBD2 matching over 9 bases. The TCR sequence derives from an adult with an advanced solid tumor such as melanoma, head and neck, liver or kidney cancer. CDR3 in DNA: TGTGCCAGCAGCCCAGGACTAGCGACGTCCGGCGTGCAGTACTTC. Translating gives CASSPGLATSGVQYF.